Below are 30 T cell receptor beta chains sequenced from a single sample in a study of cytotoxic CD8 clonotypes in ibrutinib-treated CLL. Some clones are missing from TCRdb's copy, which holds only in-frame ones; the method was immunoSEQ multiplex PCR. The sample contains some 310,000 clones, around four fifths of which appear only once. The sequenced sample was PBMCs, obtained before ibrutinib treatment. Every receptor here comes from a human donor with chronic lymphocytic leukemia.

This clone was observed once. V usage is TRBV30 and J usage is TRBJ1-2; D gene uncertain. Germline loops: CDR1 GTSNPN, CDR2 SVGIG (reference sequence). The CDR3 has 17 amino acids. The V and J ends lost 1 base and 2 bases respectively, with 20 bases between them. The CDR3 is CAWSARPFALWNYGYTF. Written as DNA, the CDR3 is TGTGCCTGGAGTGCCCGGCCCTTTGCCCTCTGGAACTATGGCTACACCTTC.

The chain is built from TRBV6-5 and TRBJ2-7; 14 bases align to TRBD2. Germline assignment: CDR1 MNHEY and CDR2 SVGAGI. The CDR3 length is 15 residues. The V segment lost 6 bases and the J segment 5 bases; nucleotides outside the gene matches: 6. For the CDR3, the DNA is TGTGCCAGCAGAAACCGGGGACTAGCGGGAGACGAGCAGTACTTC. The encoded protein is CASRNRGLAGDEQYF.

This clone was observed once. The chain couples TRBV19 to TRBJ2-1; weak D call: TRBD2 (5 bases). CDR3 length: 14 amino acids. Looked up from germline, CDR1 is LNHDA and CDR2 is SQIVND (reference sequence). V was clipped by 0 bases and J by 10 bases, with 13 bases between them. The CDR3 region is CASSIDVAMWEQFF. CDR3 bases: TGTGCCAGTAGTATAGATGTAGCGATGTGGGAGCAGTTCTTC.

The chain links TRBV6-5 to TRBJ2-2, with D uncertain. Per germline, CDR1 MNHEY and CDR2 SVGAGI. Trimming removed 5 bases at V and 3 bases at J, with 4 bases between. CDR3 length: 12 residues. CDR3 amino acids: CASSTDTGELFF. The CDR3 DNA reads as TGTGCCAGCAGTACCGACACCGGGGAGCTGTTTTTT.

The chain carries TRBV5-1 and TRBJ2-7; 10 bases fit TRBD2. The CDR3 is 15 amino acids. The ends lost 0 bases at V and 5 bases at J; junction bases unmatched: 5. From germline, CDR1 is SGHRS and CDR2 YFSETQ. CDR3 amino acids: CASSLGRLAGDEQYF. The CDR3 bases are TGCGCCAGCAGCTTGGGGAGGCTAGCGGGAGACGAGCAGTACTTC.

This clone appeared a few times. This rearrangement joins TRBV27 to TRBJ2-3; D remains unclear. The V and J ends lost 4 bases and 0 bases respectively, with 2 bases between them. CDR1 and CDR2 (germline): MNHEY, SMNVEV (reference sequence). This CDR3 comprises 12 residues. The CDR3 is CASSYSTDTQYF. CDR3 nucleotides: TGTGCCAGCAGTTATAGCACAGATACGCAGTATTTT.

The chain is built from TRBV10-2 and TRBJ2-1; 10 nucleotides agree with TRBD2. Germline CDR1 and CDR2: WSHSY and SAAADI. V trimming: 4 bases; J trimming: 5 bases; junction bases outside the gene matches: 5. This CDR3 has 15 amino acids. CDR3 residues: CASSGSGRLDNEQFF. The CDR3 bases are TGCGCCAGCAGTGGTAGCGGGAGGTTGGACAATGAGCAGTTCTTC.

V and J are TRBV7-9 and TRBJ1-5; TRBD1 matches 7 bases. Germline lookup yields CDR1 SEHNR and CDR2 FQNEAQ (reference sequence). V gave up 1 base and J gave up 1 base; unmatched junction bases: 1. This CDR3 region has 15 residues. The CDR3 nucleotides are TGTGCCAGCAGCTTAGGACAGGGCAGCAATCAGCCCCAGCATTTT. It yields the protein CASSLGQGSNQPQHF.

V gene TRBV30 combines with J gene TRBJ1-5; weak D call: TRBD1 (5 bases). V was shortened by 1 base and J by 0 bases, with 7 bases between the two germline ends. This CDR3 spans 14 amino acids. Germline V gene data show CDR1 as GTSNPN and CDR2 as SVGIG (reference sequence). The CDR3 bases are TGTGCCTGGAGTGGAGGGGTTAGCAATCAGCCCCAGCATTTT. It codes for CAWSGGVSNQPQHF.

J is TRBJ1-1 and V is TRBV29-1, with TRBD1 matching over 9 bases. The CDR3 is 14 residues long. In germline, CDR1 is SQVTM, CDR2 ANQGSEA. V trimming: 2 bases; J trimming: 5 bases; junction bases outside the gene matches: 6. The CDR3 is CSVEFGQGLTEAFF. The CDR3 DNA sequence: TGCAGCGTTGAATTCGGACAGGGGTTGACTGAAGCTTTCTTT.

This clone was found once. This chain connects TRBV4-1 to TRBJ2-7; TRBD2 agrees at 8 bases. The V and J ends lost 4 bases and 1 base, in that order; junction bases with no gene match: 9. The CDR3 sequence is 16 residues long. Germline V gene sequence: CDR1 MGHRA, CDR2 YSYEKL. The chain's CDR3 is CASSRQSSGTSYEQYF. The CDR3 DNA reads TGCGCCAGCAGCCGACAGAGTAGCGGGACGTCCTACGAGCAGTACTTC.

CDR3 DNA: TGTGCCAGCAGCTTAGTCGTGGACACTGAAGCTTTCTTT. Protein product: CASSLVVDTEAFF. V gene TRBV7-8 combines with J gene TRBJ1-1; D gene ambiguous. The CDR3 loop spans 13 amino acids. Germline V gene sequence: CDR1 SGHVS, CDR2 FQNEAQ. V was trimmed by 1 base and J by 3 bases, leaving 6 bases between them.

The chain links TRBV10-1 to TRBJ2-3, with D hard to call. With 5 bases removed from V and 0 bases from J, the gap between germline ends came to 3 bases. The CDR3 totals 12 residues. The germline gives CDR1 WNHNN, CDR2 SYGVQD (reference sequence). Written as DNA, the CDR3 is TGCGCCAGCAGTACCAGCACAGATACGCAGTATTTT. Encoded protein: CASSTSTDTQYF.

J is TRBJ2-5 and V is TRBV6-1, with 9 nucleotides matching TRBD2. This CDR3 comprises 15 residues. The V and J ends lost 7 bases and 5 bases, in that order; junction bases with no gene match: 11. Germline V CDR1 and CDR2: MNHNS, SASEGT. CDR3 in amino acids: CASTRVAGVFETQYF. For the CDR3, the DNA is TGTGCCAGCACTAGGGTAGCGGGAGTTTTTGAGACCCAGTACTTC.

This chain connects TRBV18 to TRBJ2-1; D ambiguous. The germline V and J ends were trimmed by 2 bases and 9 bases, with 11 bases remaining between them. The CDR3 loop spans 13 amino acids. Germline V CDR1 and CDR2: KGHSH, LQKENI. The CDR3: CASSPIEDGEQFF. For the CDR3, the DNA is TGTGCCAGCTCACCAATAGAGGACGGTGAGCAGTTCTTC.

DNA of the CDR3: TGTGCCAGCAGCTTAGGACTAGCGGGAGGAGGCGAGCAGTACTTC. Translation: CASSLGLAGGGEQYF. V and J are TRBV7-9 and TRBJ2-7; 13 bases agree with TRBD2. Trimming removed 1 base from V and 6 bases from J; junction bases left unmatched: 3. CDR1 SEHNR and CDR2 FQNEAQ come from the germline V gene (reference sequence). The CDR3 contains 15 residues.

This clone was counted between two and nine times. This chain links TRBV6-5 with TRBJ2-7; no definite D call. V lost 7 bases to trimming and J lost 2 bases, with 18 bases between them. Germline CDR1 and CDR2: MNHEY and SVGAGI. The CDR3 runs to 15 residues. CDR3 nucleotides: TGTGCCAGCACCCTGGACCGGAGCGCCGCCTACGAGCAGTACTTC. Translating it yields CASTLDRSAAYEQYF.

This clone was counted only a few times. The chain couples TRBV5-1 to TRBJ1-1, with 7 bases that match TRBD1. The CDR3 covers 14 residues. J gave up 8 bases and V 1 base, and 8 bases lay outside the gene matches. Germline V gene lookup returns CDR1 SGHRS and CDR2 YFSETQ. For the CDR3, the DNA is TGCGCCAGCAGCTTGCCCGGGACAGCCACAGAAGCTTTCTTT. This encodes CASSLPGTATEAFF.

The V call is TRBV4-3, the J call TRBJ2-7; TRBD1 might be the D (6 bases). There are 15 residues in the CDR3. Per germline, CDR1 LGHNA and CDR2 YSLEER. Trimming took 1 base from V and 2 from J, leaving 12 bases between them. The CDR3 spells CASSQGSRQAYEQYF. CDR3 DNA sequence: TGCGCCAGCAGCCAAGGAAGTCGACAGGCCTACGAGCAGTACTTC.

This chain joins TRBV5-1 and TRBJ2-1, with 13 bases that match TRBD2. The trim removed 3 bases at V and 3 bases at J, leaving 6 bases unmatched. The CDR3 spans 17 residues. Germline assignment: CDR1 SGHRS and CDR2 YFSETQ. The CDR3 region is CASSWTSGRRDYNEQFF. Written as DNA, the CDR3 is TGCGCCAGCAGCTGGACTAGCGGGAGAAGGGACTACAATGAGCAGTTCTTC.

The chain couples TRBV6-5 to TRBJ1-1; maybe TRBD1 (5 bases). Per germline, CDR1 MNHEY and CDR2 SVGAGI. V was clipped by 5 bases and J by 4 bases, with 17 bases between them. The CDR3 is 15 residues long. CDR3 region: CASSAVEGLGTEAFF. The CDR3 DNA follows: TGTGCCAGCAGTGCAGTGGAGGGGCTGGGCACTGAAGCTTTCTTT.

The V and J genes are TRBV5-1 and TRBJ2-5, with 7 bases that match TRBD2. V was clipped by 1 base and J by 1 base; unmatched bases: 4. CDR3 length: 15 residues. Germline CDR1 and CDR2: SGHRS and YFSETQ. Here the CDR3 DNA reads TGCGCCAGCAGCTTGATCCCGGGGGGCCAAGAGACCCAGTACTTC. This gives the protein CASSLIPGGQETQYF.

The chain employs TRBV14 and TRBJ2-7; 10 nucleotides align to TRBD2. CDR3 length: 16 residues. Germline V gene sequence: CDR1 SGHDN, CDR2 FVKESK. V dropped 4 bases and J dropped 7; count of bases not matched to a gene: 13. In nucleotides, the CDR3 is TGTGCCAGCAGCCGGACTAGCGGTCCCTCGCGGGGGGAGCAGTACTTC. Its protein is CASSRTSGPSRGEQYF.

This chain links TRBV5-4 with TRBJ2-1; tentative D call: TRBD2 (5 bases). Per germline, CDR1 SGHNT and CDR2 YYREEE (reference sequence). The CDR3 spans 16 residues. V was pared by 4 bases and J by 0 bases, with 14 bases between. The CDR3 protein is CASSGLDSISYNEQFF. CDR3 sequence (DNA): TGTGCCAGCAGCGGACTTGACTCTATCTCCTACAATGAGCAGTTCTTC. Using reference TRBV5-4 and TRBJ2-1 for the parts outside the CDR3, the full variable domain is ETGVTQSPTHLIKTRGQQVTLRCSSQSGHNTVSWYQQALGQGPQFIFQYYREEENGRGNFPPRFSGLQFPNYSSELNVNALELDDSALYLCASSGLDSISYNEQFFGPGTRLTVL.

The V and J genes are TRBV27 and TRBJ1-3; D remains unclear. V lost 3 bases, J lost 4 bases, and 10 bases lay in between. The germline V gene has CDR1 MNHEY and CDR2 SMNVEV (reference sequence). The CDR3 contains 14 residues. CDR3: CASSLTVRGNTIYF. In nucleotides, the CDR3 is TGTGCCAGCAGTTTGACGGTCCGGGGAAACACCATATATTTT.

V gene TRBV14 combines with J gene TRBJ2-3; a possible D gene is TRBD2 (5 bases). The CDR3 extends over 17 amino acids. The V gene's germline CDR1 is SGHDN and CDR2 FVKESK. V lost 0 bases to trimming and J lost 0 bases, with 13 bases between them. CDR3 coding DNA: TGTGCCAGCAGCCAAGATACCCTAGCATTTAGCACAGATACGCAGTATTTT. Protein product: CASSQDTLAFSTDTQYF.

This clone was found once. DNA of the CDR3: TGTGCCAGCAGCCCGTTTAGCGTATCCTCCCTCCACGAGACCCAGTACTTC. This gives the protein CASSPFSVSSLHETQYF. V usage is TRBV28 and J usage is TRBJ2-5; tentative D call: TRBD2 (5 bases). V was shortened by 6 bases and J by 5 bases, with 25 bases between the two germline ends. The germline CDR1 and CDR2 sequences are MDHEN and SYDVKM. The CDR3 covers 17 residues. Using reference TRBV28 and TRBJ2-5 for the parts outside the CDR3, the full variable domain is DVKVTQSSRYLVKRTGEKVFLECVQDMDHENMFWYRQDPGLGLRLIYFSYDVKMKEKGDIPEGYSVSREKKERFSLILESASTNQTSMYLCASSPFSVSSLHETQYFGPGTRLLVL.

CDR3: CASSPRVVAGGNEQFF. CDR3 nucleotides: TGTGCCAGCAGCCCCCGGGTGGTAGCGGGAGGTAATGAGCAGTTCTTC. The chain links TRBV9 to TRBJ2-1, with 10 positions matching TRBD2. V shed 4 bases, J shed 7 bases, and the junction held 11 bases outside the gene matches. The germline V gene has CDR1 SGDLS and CDR2 YYNGEE. The CDR3 spans 16 residues.

This clone was counted between two and nine times. This sequence joins TRBV2 and TRBJ2-1; no firm D call. Germline V CDR1 and CDR2: SNHLY, FYNNEI. The CDR3 sequence is 12 residues long. The ends were cut back, 7 bases at V and 8 bases at J, with 12 bases in the middle. The CDR3: CASKDLRDEQFF. CDR3 in DNA: TGTGCCAGCAAGGACCTAAGGGATGAGCAGTTCTTC.

On this clone itself: Other DNA sequences in this specimen translate into the identical CDR3. V is TRBV5-1 and J is TRBJ2-5; D perhaps matches TRBD1 (5 bases). Germline lookup yields CDR1 SGHRS and CDR2 YFSETQ. V was shortened by 0 bases and J by 3 bases, with 6 bases between the two germline ends. The CDR3 is 13 amino acids. CDR3 amino acids: CASSLAGKETQYF. The CDR3 DNA follows: TGCGCCAGCAGCTTGGCAGGGAAAGAGACCCAGTACTTC.